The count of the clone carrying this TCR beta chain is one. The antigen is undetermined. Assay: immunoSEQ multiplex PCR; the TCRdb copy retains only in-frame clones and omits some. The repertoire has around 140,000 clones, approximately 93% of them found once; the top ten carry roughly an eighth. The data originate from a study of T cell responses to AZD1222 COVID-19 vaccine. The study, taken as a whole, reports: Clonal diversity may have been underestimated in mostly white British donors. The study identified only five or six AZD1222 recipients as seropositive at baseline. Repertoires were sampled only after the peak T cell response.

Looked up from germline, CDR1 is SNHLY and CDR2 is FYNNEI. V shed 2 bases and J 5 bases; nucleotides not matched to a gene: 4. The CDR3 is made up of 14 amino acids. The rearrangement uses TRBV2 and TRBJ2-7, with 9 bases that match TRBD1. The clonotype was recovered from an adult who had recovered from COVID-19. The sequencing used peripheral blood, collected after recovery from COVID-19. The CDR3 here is CASSELQGAHEQYF. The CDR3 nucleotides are TGTGCCAGCAGTGAACTACAGGGGGCCCACGAGCAGTACTTC.